This TCR beta chain was sequenced for a study of CD8 T cells in ankylosing spondylitis. Overall study results and limits: A subset of motif variants has previously been described in the synovial fluid and blood of reactive arthritis. A motif in TCR beta, a set of several highly homologous variants, appeared characteristic of ankylosing spondylitis blood. Relatively rare in peripheral blood, disease-linked clones were also CD8+.

It was by quantitative 5'-RACE with molecular barcodes that TCR beta libraries were made. TCRdb independently ran MiXCR on the 5' RACE reads; one entry per CDR3 protein. Among a few hundred thousand distinct CDR3 sequences listed, about 22% were seen once. V gave up 7 bases and J gave up 12 bases, with 22 bases separating them. CDR3 length equals 15 residues. To note about this clonotype: The antigen is unknown.

This receptor was obtained from a male donor with ankylosing spondylitis. The chain is built from TRBV12-3 or TRBV12-4 and TRBJ2-6; tentatively, D is TRBD1 (7 bases). What was sequenced was blood, either unsorted or a sorted T cell fraction (not recorded which). The CDR3 is CASIPMRDRLGVLTF. Here the CDR3 DNA reads TGTGCCAGCATCCCCATGAGGGACAGACTAGGCGTCCTGACTTTC.